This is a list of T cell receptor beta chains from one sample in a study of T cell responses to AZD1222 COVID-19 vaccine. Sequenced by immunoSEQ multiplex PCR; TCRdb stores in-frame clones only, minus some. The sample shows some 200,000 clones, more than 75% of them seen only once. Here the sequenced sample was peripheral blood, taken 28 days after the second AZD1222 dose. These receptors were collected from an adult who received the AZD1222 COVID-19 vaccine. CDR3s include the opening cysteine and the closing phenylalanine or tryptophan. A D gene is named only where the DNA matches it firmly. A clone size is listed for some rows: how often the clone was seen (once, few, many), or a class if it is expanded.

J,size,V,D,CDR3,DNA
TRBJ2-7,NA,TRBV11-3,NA,CASSVDGAGEQYF,TGTGCCAGCAGCGTAGATGGGGCGGGGGAGCAGTACTTC
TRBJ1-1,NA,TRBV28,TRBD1,CASSSTGDTEAFF,TGTGCCAGCAGTTCTACAGGGGACACTGAAGCTTTCTTT
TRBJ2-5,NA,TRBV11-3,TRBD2,CASSFGWDGREETQYF,TGTGCCAGCAGCTTTGGCTGGGACGGGAGGGAAGAGACCCAGTACTTC
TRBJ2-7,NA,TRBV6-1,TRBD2,CASSDYLAGTRGGEQYF,TGTGCCAGCAGTGATTACCTAGCGGGGACACGCGGAGGTGAGCAGTACTTC
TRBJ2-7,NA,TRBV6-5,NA,CASSSPATGLGYEQYF,TGTGCCAGCAGTTCGCCCGCGACGGGGCTTGGCTACGAGCAGTACTTC
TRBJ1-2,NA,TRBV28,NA,CASSSPSGYTF,TGTGCCAGCAGCTCCCCAAGTGGCTACACCTTC
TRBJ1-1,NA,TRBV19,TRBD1,CASSAGTASGTEAFF,TGTGCCAGTAGTGCCGGGACAGCGTCTGGCACTGAAGCTTTCTTT
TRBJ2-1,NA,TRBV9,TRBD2,CASSVDPGGAYNEQFF,TGTGCCAGCAGCGTAGATCCGGGAGGGGCCTACAATGAGCAGTTCTTC
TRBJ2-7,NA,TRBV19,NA,CASSPGHREQYF,TGTGCCAGTAGTCCCGGACACCGCGAGCAGTACTTC
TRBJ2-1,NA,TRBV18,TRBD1,CASSPPRQGYNEQFF,TGTGCCAGCTCACCACCGAGACAGGGTTACAATGAGCAGTTCTTC
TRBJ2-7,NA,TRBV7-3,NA,CASSLRSGQTYEQYF,TGTGCCAGCAGCTTAAGGTCCGGACAGACCTACGAGCAGTACTTC
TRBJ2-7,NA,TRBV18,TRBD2,CASSPMTSGSHQIEQYF,TGTGCCAGCTCACCCATGACTAGCGGGAGTCATCAGATCGAGCAGTACTTC
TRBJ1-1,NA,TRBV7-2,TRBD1,CASSLPGGNEAFF,TGTGCCAGCAGCTTACCAGGGGGCAATGAAGCTTTCTTT
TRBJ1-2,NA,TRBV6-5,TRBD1,CASCFQGAGGYTF,TGTGCCAGCTGCTTTCAGGGGGCGGGTGGCTACACCTTC
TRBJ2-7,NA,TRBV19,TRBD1,CASSTGTGDYEQYF,TGTGCCAGTAGTACCGGGACAGGAGACTACGAGCAGTACTTC
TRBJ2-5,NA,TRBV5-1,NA,CASSSGSVETQYF,TGCGCCAGCAGCTCGGGGTCGGTGGAGACCCAGTACTTC
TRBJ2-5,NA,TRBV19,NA,CASSSLGWEREETQYF,TGTGCCAGTAGTTCTCTAGGCTGGGAGCGGGAAGAGACCCAGTACTTC
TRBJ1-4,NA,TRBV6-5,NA,CASSYDGINEKLFF,TGTGCCAGCAGTTACGACGGGATAAATGAAAAACTGTTTTTT
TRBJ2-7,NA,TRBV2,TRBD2,CASSVAGGLYEQYF,TGTGCCAGCAGTGTAGCGGGAGGACTGTACGAGCAGTACTTC
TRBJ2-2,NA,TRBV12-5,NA,CASGWGNTGELFF,TGTGCTAGTGGATGGGGAAACACCGGGGAGCTGTTTTTT
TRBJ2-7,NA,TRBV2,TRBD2,CASSELAGGMSSYEQYF,TGTGCCAGCAGTGAACTAGCGGGAGGGATGAGCTCCTACGAGCAGTACTTC
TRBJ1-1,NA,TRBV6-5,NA,CASSLQFLGGAFF,TGTGCCAGCAGTTTACAATTTCTCGGTGGGGCTTTCTTT
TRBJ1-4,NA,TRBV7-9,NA,CASSPNFEGDEKLFF,TGTGCCAGCAGCCCTAATTTTGAGGGAGATGAAAAACTGTTTTTT
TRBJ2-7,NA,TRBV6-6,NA,CASSYAPGVYEQYF,TGTGCCAGCAGTTACGCCCCAGGGGTATACGAGCAGTACTTC
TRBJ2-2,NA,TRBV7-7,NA,CASSVTQGASAGELFF,TGTGCTAGCAGCGTAACCCAAGGGGCGTCGGCCGGGGAGCTGTTTTTT
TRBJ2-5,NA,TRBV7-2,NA,CASSLASPRETQYF,TGTGCCAGCAGCTTAGCATCCCCCAGGGAGACCCAGTACTTC
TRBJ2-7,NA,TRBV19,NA,CASRRGNYEQYF,TGTGCCAGTAGGCGGGGAAACTACGAGCAGTACTTC
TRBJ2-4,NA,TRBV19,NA,CASSSGDIQNIQYF,TGTGCCAGTAGTTCGGGGGACATCCAAAACATTCAGTACTTC
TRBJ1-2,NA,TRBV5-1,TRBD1,CASSLEGAGYTF,TGCGCCAGCAGCTTGGAGGGGGCGGGCTACACCTTC
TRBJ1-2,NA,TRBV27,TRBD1,CASRRGQGNYGYTF,TGTGCCAGCAGGCGGGGACAGGGGAACTATGGCTACACCTTC
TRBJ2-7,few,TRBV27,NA,CASSPQYF,TGTGCCAGCAGTCCGCAGTACTTC
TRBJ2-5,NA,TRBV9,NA,CASSVDGGRETQYF,TGTGCCAGCAGCGTAGATGGGGGAAGGGAGACCCAGTACTTC
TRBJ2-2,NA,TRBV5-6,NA,CASSLGRVTGELFF,TGTGCCAGCAGCTTGGGAAGGGTTACCGGGGAGCTGTTTTTT
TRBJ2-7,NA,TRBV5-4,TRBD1,CASSSGWDRIYEQYF,TGTGCCAGCAGCTCGGGGTGGGACAGGATCTACGAGCAGTACTTC
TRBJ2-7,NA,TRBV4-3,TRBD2,CASKGLENEQYF,TGCGCCAGCAAGGGACTAGAGAACGAGCAGTACTTC
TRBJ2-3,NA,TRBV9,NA,CASSVEVPEDTQYF,TGTGCCAGCAGCGTCGAGGTACCCGAGGATACGCAGTATTTT
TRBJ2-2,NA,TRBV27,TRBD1,CASFRTGGTGELFF,TGTGCCAGCTTTAGGACAGGTGGCACCGGGGAGCTGTTTTTT
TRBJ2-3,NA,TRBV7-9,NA,CASSLEPGADTQYF,TGTGCCAGCAGCTTAGAGCCCGGTGCAGATACGCAGTATTTT
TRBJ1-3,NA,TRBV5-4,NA,CASSLDTAGNTIYF,TGTGCCAGCAGCTTGGATACAGCTGGAAACACCATATATTTT
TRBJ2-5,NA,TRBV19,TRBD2,CASSSPTSGFLQGETQYF,TGTGCCAGTAGTTCCCCTACTAGCGGCTTTTTACAAGGGGAGACCCAGTACTTC
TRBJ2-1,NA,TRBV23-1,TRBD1,CASSPGTGPHEQFF,TGCGCCAGCAGCCCAGGGACAGGGCCTCATGAGCAGTTCTTC
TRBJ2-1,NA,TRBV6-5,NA,CATRPIAEGYNEQFF,TGTGCCACCCGCCCCATTGCTGAGGGGTACAATGAGCAGTTCTTC
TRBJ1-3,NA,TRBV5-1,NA,CASSLGTLSSGNTIYF,TGCGCCAGCAGCTTGGGCACCTTGAGCTCTGGAAACACCATATATTTT
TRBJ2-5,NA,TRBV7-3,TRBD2,CASSSGLAGGRETQYF,TGTGCCAGCAGCTCGGGACTAGCGGGAGGGAGGGAGACCCAGTACTTC